The clone carrying this T cell receptor (beta chain) was seen just once. Antigen: not known. The data were taken from a study of T cell responses to AZD1222 COVID-19 vaccine. Overall study results and limits: Only 5 or 6 individuals given AZD1222 were seropositive at baseline. Spike was spanned by vaccine-associated CD4 TCRs, which were dominant at 160-218 and 743-854. Reportedly, nearly half of unique spike TCRs recognized epitopes outside B.1.351/B.1.1.7 mutations. Among the donors, most were white British and more were female, and clonal diversity was possibly underestimated.

The CDR3 length is 12 residues. Germline values: CDR1 SEHNR, CDR2 FQNEAQ (reference sequence). V lost 3 bases and J lost 7, with 6 bases in between. TCRdb's copy holds only in-frame clones and misses some; the assay was immunoSEQ multiplex PCR. There are about 42,000 clones in the sample; over 80% occur only once, and 18% lies in the top ten. The chain is built from TRBV7-9 and TRBJ2-2; D is ambiguous. The sequence was collected from an adult who received the AZD1222 COVID-19 vaccine. Sequences were derived from peripheral blood, sampled 28 days after the second AZD1222 dose. CDR3 DNA: TGTGCCAGCAGCTTGTGGGGCGGGGAGCTGTTTTTT. It is translated as CASSLWGGELFF.